The 7 T cell receptor beta chains presented below share a single source sample, sequenced in a study of blood T cell repertoires in COVID-19. Data came from immunoSEQ multiplex PCR; TCRdb stores just in-frame clones and leaves some out. The sample records over 65,000 clones, roughly 90% being singletons. The specimen was peripheral blood. The receptors were sampled from a middle-aged man with active COVID-19.

This clone was seen a single time. The V call is TRBV27, the J call TRBJ2-1; a weak D match, TRBD2 (6 bases). CDR3 length: 16 residues. The germline V and J ends were trimmed by 5 bases and 0 bases, with 14 bases remaining between them. Per germline, CDR1 MNHEY and CDR2 SMNVEV (reference sequence). CDR3 in DNA: TGTGCCAGCAGTATCGCACGGGGGAGCTCCTACAATGAGCAGTTCTTC. It translates to CASSIARGSSYNEQFF.

The chain joins TRBV28 to TRBJ2-7; possibly TRBD1 for D (5 bases). The CDR3 runs to 13 residues. Trimming took off 6 bases at V and 4 bases at J, with 13 bases between the two ends. Per germline, CDR1 MDHEN and CDR2 SYDVKM. The CDR3 region is CASRTPGFYEQYF. CDR3 nucleotides: TGTGCCAGCAGGACGCCAGGGTTTTACGAGCAGTACTTC.

V gene TRBV28 combines with J gene TRBJ1-5; the D gene is possibly TRBD1 (5 bases). CDR1 MDHEN and CDR2 SYDVKM come from the germline V gene. This CDR3 is 15 amino acids long. V was pared by 2 bases and J by 6 bases, with 14 bases between. The CDR3 reads CASSLGGFGVQPQHF. CDR3 nucleotides: TGTGCCAGCAGTTTAGGGGGGTTCGGGGTTCAGCCCCAGCATTTT.

The chain's CDR3 is CATSDLSGGSTDTQYF. The CDR3, as DNA: TGTGCCACCAGTGACCTTAGCGGGGGAAGCACAGATACGCAGTATTTT. This sequence joins TRBV24-1 and TRBJ2-3; TRBD2 agrees at 9 bases. The V and J ends lost 4 bases and 0 bases, in that order; junction bases with no gene match: 4. Germline V lookup: CDR1 KGHDR, CDR2 SFDVKD. The CDR3 spans 16 residues.

The chain links TRBV7-8 to TRBJ2-3; D might be TRBD1 (7 bases). This CDR3 contains 16 residues. Deletions cut 6 bases from V and 3 bases from J, with 19 bases between. Germline V CDR1 and CDR2: SGHVS, FQNEAQ. The CDR3 loop is CASRLQGVAETDTQYF. The DNA for the CDR3 is TGTGCCAGCAGACTCCAGGGGGTAGCGGAAACAGATACGCAGTATTTT.

The chain links TRBV7-2 to TRBJ1-5; TRBD1 might be the D (5 bases). Trimming pared 2 bases from V and 2 bases from J, leaving 7 bases between. Per the germline V gene, CDR1 is SGHTA and CDR2 is FQGNSA. The CDR3 covers 14 residues. The CDR3 is CASSLQGGNQPQHF. The DNA for the CDR3 is TGTGCCAGCAGCTTACAGGGTGGCAATCAGCCCCAGCATTTT.

The chain's CDR3 is CASSSWGSGQGINEQFF. The CDR3 region has the DNA TGCGCCAGCAGCTCGTGGGGTTCGGGACAGGGGATAAATGAGCAGTTCTTC. The rearrangement links TRBV5-1 to TRBJ2-1; 10 bases are shared with TRBD1. CDR3 length: 17 residues. The junction had 13 bases not matched to a gene; V was cut back by 3 bases and J by 7 bases. Germline-derived CDR1 and CDR2 are SGHRS and YFSETQ.